This TCR beta chain derives from a study of cytomegalovirus exposure and HLA in healthy donors. On the study more broadly: Findings of an earlier analysis included over 95 million unique TCR beta sequences from around 180 million T cells. Whole-study results and caveats: While the bulk of TCR sequences proved rare, some public TCRs turned up in many donors. Reports indicated that the classifier achieved high specificity and sensitivity in diagnosing cytomegalovirus status.

With V trimmed by 0 bases and J by 6 bases, 11 bases remained unmatched. Germline values: CDR1 SGHNT, CDR2 YYREEE (reference sequence). The CDR3 spans 18 residues. Comments on this clone: Its antigen remains unidentified.

Amplification used 60 Vbeta primers and 13 Jbeta primers. Clones were sequenced by immunoSEQ multiplex PCR, and TCRdb holds only the in-frame ones, with some missing. The table lists some 67,000 clones, 80% to 90% of them singletons. The receptor was derived from a woman aged 25 to 39 in good health and CMV-seropositive. The V gene is TRBV5-4, the J gene TRBJ2-3; 12 bases line up with TRBD2. Material for sequencing was PBMCs. CDR3: CASSLDASGRVGMDTQYF. The CDR3 DNA sequence: TGTGCCAGCAGCTTGGATGCTAGCGGGAGGGTGGGGATGGATACGCAGTATTTT. Combining the CDR3 with reference TRBV5-4 and TRBJ2-3 gives the whole variable domain ETGVTQSPTHLIKTRGQQVTLRCSSQSGHNTVSWYQQALGQGPQFIFQYYREEENGRGNFPPRFSGLQFPNYSSELNVNALELDDSALYLCASSLDASGRVGMDTQYFGPGTRLTVL.